The 6 T cell receptor beta chains below come from one sample, sequenced in a study of monozygotic twins with inflammatory bowel disease (dated 2019 in TCRdb). The library came from 5' RACE. The reads were generated on an Illumina HiSeq 2500. TCRdb reprocessed the public reads and reports one entry per CDR3 protein sequence, without DNA. The table for this sample shows 300,000 to 400,000 distinct CDR3 sequences. The ten largest make up 2.6% of the sample. Sequencing was carried out using blood. Receptors were obtained from a human donor with ulcerative colitis or Crohn's disease, or a healthy co-twin of an affected twin (not recorded which).

CDR3 in amino acids: CASRNGQLNYGYTF. The genes are TRBV7-2 and TRBJ1-2; absent DNA, TCRdb's TRBD1 call cannot be checked. Germline CDR1 is SGHTA and CDR2 is FQGNSA. The CDR3 is made up of 14 amino acids.

The rearrangement links TRBV5-1 to TRBJ1-2; TCRdb lists TRBD1, though no DNA is available to test this call. The CDR3 contains 15 residues. The V gene's germline CDR1 is SGHRS and CDR2 YFSETQ. The CDR3 region is CASSFTGKIDYGYTF.

The V and J genes are TRBV28 and TRBJ2-3; with no DNA, the TCRdb D assignment of TRBD1 cannot be verified. This CDR3 is 15 amino acids long. Germline V gene data show CDR1 as MDHEN and CDR2 as SYDVKM. This CDR3 is CASSLPGGGSHTQYF.

The rearrangement links TRBV6-1 to TRBJ1-2. This CDR3 comprises 13 residues. Germline CDR1 reads MNHNS; CDR2 reads SASEGT. This CDR3 reads CASSEVLISGYTF.

The chain employs TRBV5-6 and TRBJ2-5. This CDR3 has 15 residues. Germline CDR1 reads SGHDT; CDR2 reads YYEEEE. CDR3 in amino acids: CASSLVSLLEETQYF. Full variable domain (rest looked up from reference TRBV5-6 and TRBJ2-5): DAGVTQSPTHLIKTRGQQVTLRCSPKSGHDTVSWYQQALGQGPQFIFQYYEEEERQRGNFPDRFSGHQFPNYSSELNVNALLLGDSALYLCASSLVSLLEETQYFGPGTRLLVL.

This rearrangement joins TRBV5-1 to TRBJ2-3; checking the TCRdb D call of TRBD2 is not possible without DNA. Germline assignment: CDR1 SGHRS and CDR2 YFSETQ. The CDR3 is 15 amino acids. CDR3 residues: CASSTSGGVADTQYF.